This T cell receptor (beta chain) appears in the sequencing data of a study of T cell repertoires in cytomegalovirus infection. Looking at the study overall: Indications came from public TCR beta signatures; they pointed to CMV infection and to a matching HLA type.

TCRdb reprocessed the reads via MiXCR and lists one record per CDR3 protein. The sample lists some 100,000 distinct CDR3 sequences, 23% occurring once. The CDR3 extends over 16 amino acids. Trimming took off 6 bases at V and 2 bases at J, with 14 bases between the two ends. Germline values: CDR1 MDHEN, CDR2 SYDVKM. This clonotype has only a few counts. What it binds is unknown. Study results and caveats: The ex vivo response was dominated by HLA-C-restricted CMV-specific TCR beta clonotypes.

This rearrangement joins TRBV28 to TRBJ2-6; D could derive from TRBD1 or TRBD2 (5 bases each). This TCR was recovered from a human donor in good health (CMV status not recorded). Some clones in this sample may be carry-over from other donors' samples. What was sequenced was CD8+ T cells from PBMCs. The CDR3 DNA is TGTGCCAGCAGACAGGTCCAGGAGGCTGGGGCCAACGTCCTGACTTTC. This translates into CASRQVQEAGANVLTF.